The T cell receptor beta chain described here comes from a study of T-cell memory formation after mild COVID-19. This clonotype has only a few counts. Its cognate antigen is unknown. General observations from the study: Day 37-peaking second-wave clones had unconfirmed SARS-CoV-2 specificity.

The TCR alpha and TCR beta cDNA libraries, bearing sample barcodes and UMIs, were generated by 5'RACE using constant-segment primers. TCRdb analysed the 5' RACE reads with MiXCR anew, one entry per CDR3 protein. The sample comprises a few hundred thousand distinct CDR3 sequences, approximately 15% of which are singletons, and around 20% rests with the top ten. This CDR3 region has 12 residues. V was trimmed by 0 bases and J by 10 bases, leaving 4 bases between them. Looked up from germline, CDR1 is LGHDT and CDR2 is YNNKEL (reference sequence). Sequences were obtained from PBMCs or a T cell subset sorted from them (not recorded which). The V and J genes are TRBV3-1 and TRBJ1-6; D gene uncertain. The TCR comes from a man aged 18 to 30 who had mild COVID-19 (a few samples of this study predate the infection). Cell type and time point are not known. The CDR3: CASSQDTSPLHF. CDR3 in DNA: TGTGCCAGCAGCCAAGATACCTCACCCCTCCACTTT.